What follows is one T cell receptor (beta chain) and its context. What it binds is unknown. This record comes from a study of vaccination and CD4 T cells after COVID-19. Across the study: Post-COVID specimens were obtained a median 101 days after diagnosis (range 35 to 161). SARS-CoV-2, HCoV-NL63, HCoV-OC43 and HCoV-229E supplied the overlapping spike peptides used to stimulate cells.

Study-wide results and limits: Within the convalescent patients, spike mono-reactivity was found in 304 of 307 vaccine-specific clones.

The treatment is: approximately nine-day PBMC culture with coronavirus spike peptide pools or control peptides (ViraFEST assay). Under the ViraFEST approach, antigen-specific T cells were expanded with peptide pools and TCRs subsequently sequenced. Once obtained from cultured CD4+ T cells, the DNA was sequenced using the Oncomine TCR Beta short-read assay. Each CDR3 protein is one row after TCRdb ran MiXCR on the PCR reads. The profile shows thousands of distinct CDR3 sequences, approximately 80% of them singletons. Sequences were obtained from CD4+ T cells from blood, cultured in vitro. This sequence originates from a human donor who had recovered from COVID-19.

This CDR3 reads CASSYSNQFYNYGYTF. CDR3 nucleotides: TGTGCCAGCAGTTACTCAAATCAGTTCTATAACTATGGCTACACCTTC. This rearrangement joins TRBV6-5 to TRBJ1-2, with D hard to call. Germline CDR1 reads MNHEY; CDR2 reads SVGAGI. The V end lost 0 bases, the J end lost 1 base, and 12 bases lay between the germline ends. The CDR3 covers 16 residues.